A single sample is the source of the 14 T cell receptor beta chains below, sequenced in a study. TCRdb passed the 5' RACE reads through MiXCR, listing each CDR3 protein once. The sample contains approximately 53,000 distinct CDR3 sequences, 28% of which appear only once. Sequencing was carried out using tumor-infiltrating memory CD4+ T cells sorted from the breast tumor. Described subset: memory CD4+ T cells, CD4+CD45RO+CD25-. The receptors were sampled from a female donor with breast cancer.

The chain links TRBV10-3 to TRBJ2-1, with TRBD2 matching 7 bases. The ends lost 3 bases at V and 8 bases at J; junction bases unmatched: 16. Germline V gives CDR1 ENHRY, CDR2 SYGVKD. The CDR3 length is 17 residues. CDR3 sequence reads: CAISDRGVRRSPDEQFF. The CDR3 bases are TGTGCCATCAGTGACCGGGGGGTCCGTCGGAGTCCGGATGAGCAGTTCTTC.

This clonotype has a count of ten or more. V and J are TRBV15 and TRBJ2-1; D gene uncertain. Trimming pared 3 bases from V and 5 bases from J, leaving 2 bases between. The germline CDR1 and CDR2 sequences are LNHNV and YYDKDF (reference sequence). This CDR3 comprises 11 residues. The DNA for the CDR3 is TGTGCCACCAGCAGGAACAATGAGCAGTTCTTC. Residues: CATSRNNEQFF.

This clonotype was found many times. In DNA form, the CDR3 reads TGTGCCAGCAGTAGACGGACGGGCCCCTACAATGAGCAGTTCTTC. It specifies CASSRRTGPYNEQFF. This chain links TRBV28 with TRBJ2-1; unclear D gene. The ends were cut back, 5 bases at V and 2 bases at J, with 13 bases in the middle. CDR3 length: 15 residues. Germline CDR1 reads MDHEN; CDR2 reads SYDVKM.

This clonotype turned up a few times. The V gene is TRBV29-1, the J gene TRBJ1-5, with 7 positions matching TRBD1. The CDR3 has 14 amino acids. The germline V gene encodes CDR1 SQVTM and CDR2 ANQGSEA. Trimming took 6 bases from V and 1 from J; bases not matched to a gene: 6. The CDR3, as DNA: TGCAGCGTACGGACAGGCTCGAGCAATCAGCCCCAGCATTTT. Protein: CSVRTGSSNQPQHF.

This clonotype was recorded many times. This chain links TRBV6-5 with TRBJ1-6; maybe TRBD1 (6 bases). The CDR3 spans 14 residues. CDR1 is MNHEY, CDR2 SVGAGI, per germline. Trimming shortened V by 5 bases and J by 9 bases, and 14 bases separated the two germline ends. The CDR3 DNA reads TGTGCCAGCAGTACAGGGCGTTCTCCTTCACCCCTCCACTTT. As protein: CASSTGRSPSPLHF.

Details on this clonotype: Germline is not matched at one junction end, which may reflect a read error. The V and J genes are TRBV7-6 and TRBJ2-1, with a tentative D call TRBD2 (7 bases). The length of the CDR3 is 14 residues. Per germline, CDR1 SGHVS and CDR2 FNYEAQ. The CDR3 coding sequence is TGTGCCAGCAGCTTGGGGGGGGCCAGCGATGAGCAGTCCTTC. Protein sequence: CASSLGGASDEQSF.

There are a few counts of this clonotype. The chain recombines TRBV24-1 with TRBJ2-7; 8 positions match TRBD1. The CDR3 consists of 16 residues. The germline gives CDR1 KGHDR, CDR2 SFDVKD. V was clipped by 3 bases and J by 0 bases; unmatched bases: 6. CDR3 sequence (DNA): TGTGCCACCAGTGATCCACCCGGGACAGGCTCCTACGAGCAGTACTTC. It encodes CATSDPPGTGSYEQYF.

The V and J genes are TRBV6-5 and TRBJ1-2, with a tentative D call TRBD1 (5 bases). CDR1 MNHEY and CDR2 SVGAGI come from the germline V gene. This CDR3 is built from 14 residues. The V end lost 3 bases, the J end lost 8 bases, and 16 bases lay between the germline ends. The CDR3 DNA reads as TGTGCCAGCAGTTATTCCGGGACCCGGGGAGGCTACACCTTC. The encoded protein is CASSYSGTRGGYTF.

The chain links TRBV20-1 to TRBJ2-7, with a possible D match to TRBD2 (6 bases). The CDR3 has 10 amino acids. Germline V gene data show CDR1 as DFQATT and CDR2 as SNEGSKA (reference sequence). V gave up 5 bases and J gave up 7 bases, with 9 bases separating them. The DNA of the CDR3 is TGCAGTGCTCCGGGGAGGGAGCAGTACTTC. Residues: CSAPGREQYF.

This clonotype was found a few times. The CDR3 sequence is CASRAGSSYEQYF. The CDR3 nucleotides read TGCGCCAGCAGGGCAGGCAGCTCCTACGAGCAGTACTTC. The chain uses TRBV5-1 and TRBJ2-7; no reliable D call. CDR1 SGHRS and CDR2 YFSETQ come from the germline V gene. With 5 bases removed from V and 0 bases from J, the gap between germline ends came to 9 bases. This CDR3 spans 13 amino acids.

This clonotype was seen more than once but under ten times. The rearrangement joins TRBV12-2 to TRBJ1-6. TRBV12-2 constitutes a pseudogene. The CDR3 loop spans 12 amino acids. The chain's CDR3 is CASRLGVWGRIF. CDR3 DNA sequence: TGTGCAAGTCGCTTAGGAGTCTGGGGTCGGATCTTT.

The J gene is TRBJ1-1, the V gene TRBV11-2, with a weak D call TRBD1 (5 bases). Germline loops: CDR1 SGHAT, CDR2 FQNNGV. The CDR3 runs to 20 residues. The V gene lost 2 bases and the J gene lost 4 bases, with 29 bases spanning the gap. CDR3 in amino acids: CASSLKGSRPEARMRTEAFF. For the CDR3, the DNA is TGTGCCAGCAGCTTAAAGGGGAGTAGGCCTGAAGCTAGGATGCGCACTGAAGCTTTCTTT.

This clonotype came up many times. This rearrangement joins TRBV7-2 to TRBJ2-5, with 9 bases lining up with TRBD1. The CDR3 sequence is 14 residues long. Germline CDR1 and CDR2: SGHTA and FQGNSA. With V trimmed by 5 bases and J by 2 bases, 3 bases remained unmatched. The CDR3 sequence is CASSGQGIQETQYF. DNA of the CDR3: TGTGCCAGCAGCGGACAGGGGATTCAAGAGACCCAGTACTTC.

On this clonotype itself: It may be a read error: a sequence one base away is much more abundant. This chain uses TRBV20-1 with TRBJ2-7; D not certain. The CDR3 runs 15 residues. V lost 0 bases and J lost 5, with 17 bases in between. Germline V lookup: CDR1 DFQATT, CDR2 SNEGSKA (reference sequence). CDR3 amino acids: CSARDEGASPNEQYF. Here the CDR3 DNA reads TGCAGTGCTAGAGATGAAGGAGCGTCCCCCAACGAGCAGTACTTC.